One and the same sample provided the 8 T cell receptor beta chains below, sequenced in a study of cytomegalovirus exposure and HLA in healthy donors. Primers included in the PCR were 60 Vbeta and 13 Jbeta primers. The repertoire was sequenced with immunoSEQ multiplex PCR; TCRdb's copy has only in-frame clones and lacks some. Counted here are 150,000 or so clones, approximately 80% occurring once; the ten biggest clones make up around 6.2%. The sequenced sample was PBMCs. Source of these receptors: a man aged 25-40 years in good health and CMV-seropositive.

This chain connects TRBV6-5 to TRBJ2-3; TRBD1 aligns across 9 bases. V lost 0 bases and J lost 4; bases outside the gene matches: 2. Germline CDR1 reads MNHEY; CDR2 reads SVGAGI. The CDR3 extends over 15 amino acids. CDR3 protein: CASSYSGQGPDTQYF. The CDR3 bases are TGTGCCAGCAGTTACTCGGGACAGGGACCAGATACGCAGTATTTT.

This sequence joins TRBV5-5 and TRBJ1-4; 7 bases are shared with TRBD1. CDR3 length: 15 amino acids. Looked up from germline, CDR1 is SGHKS and CDR2 is YYEKEE (reference sequence). V was pared by 4 bases and J by 7 bases, with 10 bases of the junction left unmatched. CDR3 DNA sequence: TGTGCCAGCAGCACCTGGGGGCAGGGGGGTGAAAAACTGTTTTTT. Its translation: CASSTWGQGGEKLFF. Variable domain in full (rest from reference TRBV5-5 and TRBJ1-4): DAGVTQSPTHLIKTRGQQVTLRCSPISGHKSVSWYQQVLGQGPQFIFQYYEKEERGRGNFPDRFSARQFPNYSSELNVNALLLGDSALYLCASSTWGQGGEKLFFGSGTQLSVL.

This rearrangement joins TRBV27 to TRBJ2-3; D uncertain. CDR3 length: 13 residues. V was cut by 3 bases and J by 1 base, with 5 bases left in between. Germline lookup yields CDR1 MNHEY and CDR2 SMNVEV (reference sequence). The CDR3 sequence: CASSFVGTDTQYF. The CDR3 DNA reads TGTGCCAGCAGTTTCGTTGGCACAGATACGCAGTATTTT.

The chain combines TRBV27 with TRBJ2-3; 8 bases fit TRBD2. CDR1 is MNHEY, CDR2 SMNVEV, per germline (reference sequence). V lost 5 bases and J lost 4; bases outside the gene matches: 11. The CDR3 sequence is 16 residues long. The CDR3 protein is CASSLGGGRKSDTQYF. The CDR3 nucleotides read TGTGCCAGCAGTCTTGGGGGCGGGAGGAAGTCAGATACGCAGTATTTT.

This rearrangement joins TRBV28 to TRBJ2-7; D is perhaps TRBD2 (7 bases). The V end lost 10 bases, the J end lost 5 bases, and 15 bases lay between the germline ends. The CDR3 consists of 12 residues. The germline gives CDR1 MDHEN, CDR2 SYDVKM. The CDR3, as DNA: TGTGCCACCCAAAGGGGGGGGGACGAGCAGTACTTC. Residues: CATQRGGDEQYF.

This chain links TRBV29-1 with TRBJ2-1; D perhaps matches TRBD2 (6 bases). Germline loops: CDR1 SQVTM, CDR2 ANQGSEA. Between the trimmed V and J ends, which lost 6 bases and 7 bases, there was a span of 16 bases. The CDR3 has 13 residues. The CDR3 DNA reads TGCAGCGTGCCGTGGGGGGTTATAAATGAGCAGTTCTTC. This codes for CSVPWGVINEQFF.

This rearrangement joins TRBV2 to TRBJ2-1, with 7 bases lining up with TRBD2. The CDR3 is 13 amino acids. J lost 6 bases, V lost 7 bases, and 6 bases had no gene match. From germline, CDR1 is SNHLY and CDR2 FYNNEI. CDR3: CASIRGVSNEQFF. The CDR3 DNA follows: TGTGCCAGCATCCGGGGGGTTTCCAATGAGCAGTTCTTC.

This clone was detected a few times. The chain employs TRBV27 and TRBJ2-2, with 8 bases fitting TRBD1. The trim removed 3 bases at V and 6 bases at J, leaving 3 bases unmatched. This CDR3 is built from 14 residues. CDR1 and CDR2 from the germline V gene are MNHEY and SMNVEV (reference sequence). CDR3: CASSLAGQAGELFF. The CDR3 bases are TGTGCCAGCAGTTTGGCGGGACAGGCCGGGGAGCTGTTTTTT.